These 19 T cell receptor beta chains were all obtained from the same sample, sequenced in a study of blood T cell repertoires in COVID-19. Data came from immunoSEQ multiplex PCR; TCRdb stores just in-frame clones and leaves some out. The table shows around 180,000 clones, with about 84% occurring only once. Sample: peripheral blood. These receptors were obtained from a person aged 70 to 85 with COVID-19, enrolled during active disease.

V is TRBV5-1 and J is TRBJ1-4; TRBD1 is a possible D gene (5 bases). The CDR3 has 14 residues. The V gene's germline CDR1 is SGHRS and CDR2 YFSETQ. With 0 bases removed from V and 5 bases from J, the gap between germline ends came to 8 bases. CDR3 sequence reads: CASSLVQGNEKLFF. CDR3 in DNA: TGCGCCAGCAGCTTGGTTCAGGGCAATGAAAAACTGTTTTTT.

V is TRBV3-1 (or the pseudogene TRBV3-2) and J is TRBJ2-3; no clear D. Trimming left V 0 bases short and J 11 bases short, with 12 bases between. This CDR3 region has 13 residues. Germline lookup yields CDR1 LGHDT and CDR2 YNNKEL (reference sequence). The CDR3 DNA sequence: TGTGCCAGCAGCCAAGATCTGACCCTAGGGCAGTATTTT. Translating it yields CASSQDLTLGQYF.

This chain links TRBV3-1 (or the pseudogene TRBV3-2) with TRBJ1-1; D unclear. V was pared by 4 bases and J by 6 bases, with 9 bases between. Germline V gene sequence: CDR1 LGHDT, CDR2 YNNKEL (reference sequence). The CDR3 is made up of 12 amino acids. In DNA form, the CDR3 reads TGTGCCAGCAGCCGGGAGTTCTCTGAAGCTTTCTTT. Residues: CASSREFSEAFF.

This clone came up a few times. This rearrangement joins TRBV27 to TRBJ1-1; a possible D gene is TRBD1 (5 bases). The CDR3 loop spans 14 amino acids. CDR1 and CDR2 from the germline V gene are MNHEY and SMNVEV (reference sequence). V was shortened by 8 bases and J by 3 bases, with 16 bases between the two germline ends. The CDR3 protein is CASGRDPTHTEAFF. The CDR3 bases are TGTGCCAGCGGGCGGGACCCTACGCACACTGAAGCTTTCTTT.

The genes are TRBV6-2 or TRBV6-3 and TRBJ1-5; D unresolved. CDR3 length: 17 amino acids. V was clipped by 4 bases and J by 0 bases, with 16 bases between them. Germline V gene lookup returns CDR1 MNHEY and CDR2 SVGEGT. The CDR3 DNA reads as TGTGCCAGCAGTTCCGCAGAAGGAGCATATAGCAATCAGCCCCAGCATTTT. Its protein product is CASSSAEGAYSNQPQHF.

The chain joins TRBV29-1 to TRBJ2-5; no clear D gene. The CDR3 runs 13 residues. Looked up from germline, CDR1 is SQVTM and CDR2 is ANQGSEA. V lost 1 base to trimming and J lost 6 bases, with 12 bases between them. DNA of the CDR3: TGCAGCGTTGAAGTTACAGTCAGTCAGACCCAGTACTTC. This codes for CSVEVTVSQTQYF.

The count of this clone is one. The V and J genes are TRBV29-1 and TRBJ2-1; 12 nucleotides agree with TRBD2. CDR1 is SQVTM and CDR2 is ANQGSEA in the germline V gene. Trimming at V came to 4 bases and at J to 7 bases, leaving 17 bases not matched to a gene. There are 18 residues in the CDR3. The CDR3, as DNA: TGCAGCGTTGGGGGCCCGAGATCCGGACTAGCGGGGATAAATGAGCAGTTCTTC. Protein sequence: CSVGGPRSGLAGINEQFF.

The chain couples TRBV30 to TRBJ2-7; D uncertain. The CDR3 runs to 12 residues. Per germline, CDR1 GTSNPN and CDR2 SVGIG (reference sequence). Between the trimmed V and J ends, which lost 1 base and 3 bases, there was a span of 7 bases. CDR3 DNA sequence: TGTGCCTGGAGTGCCCCGTACTACGAGCAGTACTTC. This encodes CAWSAPYYEQYF. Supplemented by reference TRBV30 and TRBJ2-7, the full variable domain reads SQTIHQWPATLVQPVGSPLSLECTVEGTSNPNLYWYRQAAGRGLQLLFYSVGIGQISSEVPQNLSASRPQDRQFILSSKKLLLSDSGFYLCAWSAPYYEQYFGPGTRLTVT.

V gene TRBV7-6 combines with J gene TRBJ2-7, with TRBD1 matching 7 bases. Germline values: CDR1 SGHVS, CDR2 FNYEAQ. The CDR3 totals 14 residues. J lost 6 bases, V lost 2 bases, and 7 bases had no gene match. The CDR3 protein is CASSLTGAMGEQYF. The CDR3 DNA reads TGTGCCAGCAGCTTAACAGGGGCGATGGGCGAGCAGTACTTC.

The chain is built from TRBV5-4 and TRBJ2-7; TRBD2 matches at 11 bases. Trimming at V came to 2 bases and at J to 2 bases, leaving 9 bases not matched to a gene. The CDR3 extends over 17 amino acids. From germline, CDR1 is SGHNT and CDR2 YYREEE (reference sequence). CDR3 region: CASSLLAGVTRPYEQYF. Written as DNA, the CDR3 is TGTGCCAGCAGCTTACTAGCGGGAGTAACAAGACCCTACGAGCAGTACTTC.

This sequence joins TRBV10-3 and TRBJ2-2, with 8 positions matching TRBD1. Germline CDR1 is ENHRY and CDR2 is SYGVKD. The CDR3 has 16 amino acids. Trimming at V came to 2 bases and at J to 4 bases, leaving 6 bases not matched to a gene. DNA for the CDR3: TGTGCCATCAGTGAGCGGCAGGGGGCGAGCACCGGGGAGCTGTTTTTT. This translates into CAISERQGASTGELFF.

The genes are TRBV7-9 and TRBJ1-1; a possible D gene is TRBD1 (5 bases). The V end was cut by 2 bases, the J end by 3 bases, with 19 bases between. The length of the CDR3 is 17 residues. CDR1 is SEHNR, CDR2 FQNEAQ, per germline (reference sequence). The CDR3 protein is CASSLNRLIAGDTEAFF. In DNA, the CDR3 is TGTGCCAGCAGCTTAAACAGGCTAATTGCTGGGGACACTGAAGCTTTCTTT.

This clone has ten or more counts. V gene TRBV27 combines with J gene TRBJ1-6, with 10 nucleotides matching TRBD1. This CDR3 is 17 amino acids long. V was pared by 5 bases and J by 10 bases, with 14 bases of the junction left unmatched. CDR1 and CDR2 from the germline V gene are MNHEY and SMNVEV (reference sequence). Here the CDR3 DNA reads TGTGCCAGCAGTCCGTCGACAGGGGGCTGGCGGGGCTCACCCCTCCACTTT. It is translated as CASSPSTGGWRGSPLHF.

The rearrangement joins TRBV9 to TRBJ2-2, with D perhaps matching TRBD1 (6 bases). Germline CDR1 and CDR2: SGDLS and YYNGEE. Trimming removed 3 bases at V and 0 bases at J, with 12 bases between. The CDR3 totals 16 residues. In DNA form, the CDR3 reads TGTGCCAGCAGCGCGACCGGGACACCGAACACCGGGGAGCTGTTTTTT. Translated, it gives CASSATGTPNTGELFF.

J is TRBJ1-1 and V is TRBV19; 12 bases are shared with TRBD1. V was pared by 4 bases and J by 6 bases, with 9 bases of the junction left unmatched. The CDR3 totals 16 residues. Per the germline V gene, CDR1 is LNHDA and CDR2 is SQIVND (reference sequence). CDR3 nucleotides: TGTGCCAGTAGTACCAGGGACAGGGGGCGCGGAGCTGAAGCTTTCTTT. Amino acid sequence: CASSTRDRGRGAEAFF.

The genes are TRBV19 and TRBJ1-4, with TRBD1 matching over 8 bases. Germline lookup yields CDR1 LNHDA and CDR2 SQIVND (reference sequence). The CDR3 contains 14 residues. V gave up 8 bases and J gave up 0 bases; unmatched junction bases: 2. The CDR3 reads CASSGQATNEKLFF. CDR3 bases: TGTGCCAGTTCGGGACAGGCAACTAATGAAAAACTGTTTTTT.

The CDR3 DNA reads as TGTGCCAGCAGTTTCCCCATGACAGGGGGCGACCCCTACGAGCAGTACTTC. It specifies CASSFPMTGGDPYEQYF. The rearrangement links TRBV6-2 or TRBV6-3 to TRBJ2-7; 10 bases fit TRBD1. Germline assignment: CDR1 MNHEY and CDR2 SVGEGT. V shed 4 bases, J shed 2 bases, and the junction held 11 bases outside the gene matches. This CDR3 contains 17 residues.

The CDR3 is CASSATGGRENYGYTF. The CDR3 nucleotides read TGTGCCAGCAGTGCGACAGGGGGGCGCGAGAACTATGGCTACACCTTC. The chain employs TRBV28 and TRBJ1-2; 9 nucleotides match TRBD1. Germline CDR1 is MDHEN and CDR2 is SYDVKM. V gave up 5 bases and J gave up 2 bases; unmatched junction bases: 9. CDR3 length: 16 residues.

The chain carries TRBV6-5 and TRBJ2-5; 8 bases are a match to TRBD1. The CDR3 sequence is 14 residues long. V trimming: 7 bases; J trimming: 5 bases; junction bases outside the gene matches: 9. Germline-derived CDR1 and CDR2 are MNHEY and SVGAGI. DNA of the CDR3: TGTGCCAGCACGCCAGGGGGCGCGGGGGAGACCCAGTACTTC. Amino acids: CASTPGGAGETQYF.